The rows below give T cell receptor beta chains drawn from one sample of a study of CD8+ T cells in alopecia areata. Profiled with immunoSEQ multiplex PCR; TCRdb holds only in-frame clones, not every one. The table records fewer than 250,000 clones, approximately 67% of them present only once. Here the sequenced sample was CD4+ T cells sorted from blood, taken around week 49, from a patient treated with tofacitinib. Source of these receptors: a human donor with alopecia areata. The CDR3 runs from the conserved cysteine through the conserved F or W. Fields, in order: V gene, J gene, clone size, D gene, CDR3 protein, CDR3 DNA. A D gene is named only where the DNA matches it firmly. Rows give clone size only sometimes, using once, few, many, or a class for an expanded clone.

v_call: TRBV7-9; j_call: TRBJ2-1; clone_size: NA; d_call: TRBD1; cdr3_aa: CASSLTGGGLNEQFF; cdr3_nt: TGTGCCAGCAGCTTGACAGGGGGCGGATTGAATGAGCAGTTCTTC
v_call: TRBV19; j_call: TRBJ2-6; clone_size: NA; d_call: NA; cdr3_aa: CASSIWQTRGANVLTF; cdr3_nt: TGTGCCAGTAGTATCTGGCAGACCCGTGGGGCCAACGTCCTGACTTTC
v_call: TRBV7-2; j_call: TRBJ2-3; clone_size: NA; d_call: NA; cdr3_aa: CASSQMGVSTDTQYF; cdr3_nt: TGTGCCAGCAGCCAAATGGGCGTAAGCACAGATACGCAGTATTTT
v_call: TRBV10-3; j_call: TRBJ1-5; clone_size: NA; d_call: TRBD1; cdr3_aa: CAINGQANQPQHF; cdr3_nt: TGTGCCATCAACGGACAGGCGAATCAGCCCCAGCATTTT
v_call: TRBV11-2; j_call: TRBJ1-4; clone_size: many; d_call: NA; cdr3_aa: CASSFRGNEKLFF; cdr3_nt: TGTGCCAGCAGTTTCAGGGGCAACGAAAAACTGTTTTTT
v_call: TRBV18; j_call: TRBJ2-3; clone_size: few; d_call: TRBD1; cdr3_aa: CASSPLGQATDTQYF; cdr3_nt: TGTGCCAGCTCACCACTAGGACAGGCCACAGATACGCAGTATTTT
v_call: TRBV29-1; j_call: TRBJ2-2; clone_size: few; d_call: NA; cdr3_aa: CSVGAGYTGELFF; cdr3_nt: TGCAGCGTTGGGGCCGGCTACACCGGGGAGCTGTTTTTT
v_call: TRBV27; j_call: TRBJ2-3; clone_size: NA; d_call: TRBD2; cdr3_aa: CAVAGGPRDTQYF; cdr3_nt: TGTGCCGTCGCGGGGGGGCCGCGAGATACGCAGTATTTT
v_call: TRBV7-9; j_call: TRBJ1-6; clone_size: NA; d_call: NA; cdr3_aa: CASSLGQGGSPLHF; cdr3_nt: TGTGCCAGCAGCTTAGGGCAGGGAGGTTCACCCCTCCACTTT
v_call: TRBV7-8; j_call: TRBJ1-5; clone_size: NA; d_call: NA; cdr3_aa: CASSLLAQPQHF; cdr3_nt: TGTGCCAGCAGCTTATTGGCTCAGCCCCAGCATTTT
v_call: TRBV27; j_call: TRBJ1-1; clone_size: few; d_call: NA; cdr3_aa: CASSFWGANTEAFF; cdr3_nt: TGTGCCAGCAGTTTTTGGGGTGCGAACACTGAAGCTTTCTTT
v_call: TRBV4-3; j_call: TRBJ1-6; clone_size: NA; d_call: NA; cdr3_aa: CASSQEGGGGSPLHF; cdr3_nt: TGCGCCAGCAGCCAAGAAGGCGGGGGGGGTTCACCCCTCCACTTT
v_call: TRBV5-1; j_call: TRBJ1-1; clone_size: NA; d_call: TRBD1; cdr3_aa: CASSSTHGQGWTEAFF; cdr3_nt: TGCGCCAGCAGCTCAACCCATGGACAGGGCTGGACTGAAGCTTTCTTT
v_call: TRBV29-1; j_call: TRBJ2-3; clone_size: NA; d_call: NA; cdr3_aa: CSVVPKTGTDTQYF; cdr3_nt: TGCAGCGTTGTGCCAAAGACGGGCACAGATACGCAGTATTTT
v_call: TRBV6-6; j_call: TRBJ1-5; clone_size: NA; d_call: NA; cdr3_aa: CASTIRDSNQPQHF; cdr3_nt: TGTGCCAGCACCATCCGGGACAGCAATCAGCCCCAGCATTTT
v_call: TRBV10-2; j_call: TRBJ2-5; clone_size: NA; d_call: TRBD1; cdr3_aa: CASRDFGQGTGTQYF; cdr3_nt: TGCGCCAGCAGAGACTTCGGACAGGGTACTGGGACCCAGTACTTC
v_call: TRBV6-6; j_call: TRBJ2-1; clone_size: NA; d_call: NA; cdr3_aa: CASPLLFGSYNEQFF; cdr3_nt: TGTGCCAGCCCCTTGCTTTTCGGCAGTTACAATGAGCAGTTCTTC
v_call: TRBV7-2; j_call: TRBJ2-1; clone_size: many; d_call: NA; cdr3_aa: CASRRSRADNEQFF; cdr3_nt: TGTGCCAGCCGCCGAAGCCGGGCCGACAATGAGCAGTTCTTC
v_call: TRBV9; j_call: TRBJ1-1; clone_size: NA; d_call: NA; cdr3_aa: CASSEGWSRNTEAFF; cdr3_nt: TGTGCCAGCAGCGAGGGCTGGTCGAGGAACACTGAAGCTTTCTTT
v_call: TRBV13; j_call: TRBJ2-7; clone_size: NA; d_call: NA; cdr3_aa: CASKIDSQYEQYF; cdr3_nt: TGTGCCAGCAAAATAGACAGTCAGTACGAGCAGTACTTC
v_call: TRBV30; j_call: TRBJ2-1; clone_size: few; d_call: NA; cdr3_aa: CAREVYNEQFF; cdr3_nt: TGTGCAAGGGAGGTCTACAATGAGCAGTTCTTC
v_call: TRBV19; j_call: TRBJ1-1; clone_size: few; d_call: NA; cdr3_aa: CASSTGFTEAFF; cdr3_nt: TGTGCCAGTAGTACCGGGTTCACTGAAGCTTTCTTT
v_call: TRBV2; j_call: TRBJ2-2; clone_size: few; d_call: NA; cdr3_aa: CASSVWDSNTGELFF; cdr3_nt: TGTGCCAGCAGTGTATGGGATTCGAACACCGGGGAGCTGTTTTTT
v_call: TRBV14; j_call: TRBJ2-7; clone_size: NA; d_call: NA; cdr3_aa: CASSHGIWQYF; cdr3_nt: TGTGCCAGCAGCCACGGGATATGGCAGTACTTC
v_call: TRBV15; j_call: TRBJ2-5; clone_size: NA; d_call: NA; cdr3_aa: CATSRGVTGQETQYF; cdr3_nt: TGTGCCACCAGCAGAGGGGTAACAGGGCAGGAGACCCAGTACTTC
v_call: TRBV4-3; j_call: TRBJ2-2; clone_size: NA; d_call: NA; cdr3_aa: CASSPIGGELFF; cdr3_nt: TGCGCCAGCAGCCCCATAGGGGGGGAGCTGTTTTTT
v_call: TRBV11-2; j_call: TRBJ2-2; clone_size: NA; d_call: NA; cdr3_aa: CASSPAGAENTGELFF; cdr3_nt: TGTGCCAGCAGCCCGGCGGGGGCGGAGAACACCGGGGAGCTGTTTTTT
v_call: TRBV7-2; j_call: TRBJ2-4; clone_size: few; d_call: TRBD2; cdr3_aa: CASSLELAGGKNIQYF; cdr3_nt: TGTGCCAGCAGCTTAGAATTAGCGGGGGGCAAAAACATTCAGTACTTC
v_call: TRBV7-3; j_call: TRBJ2-1; clone_size: NA; d_call: NA; cdr3_aa: CASSPSLRDEQFF; cdr3_nt: TGTGCCAGCAGCCCCTCGTTACGGGATGAGCAGTTCTTC
v_call: TRBV4-3; j_call: TRBJ2-7; clone_size: few; d_call: NA; cdr3_aa: CASSPSYEQYF; cdr3_nt: TGCGCCAGCAGCCCCTCCTACGAGCAGTACTTC
v_call: TRBV5-6; j_call: TRBJ2-7; clone_size: NA; d_call: NA; cdr3_aa: CASSLFGHYEQYF; cdr3_nt: TGTGCCAGCAGCTTGTTTGGCCACTACGAGCAGTACTTC
v_call: TRBV29-1; j_call: TRBJ2-3; clone_size: once; d_call: NA; cdr3_aa: CSVAQGTSTDTQYF; cdr3_nt: TGCAGCGTTGCACAGGGAACTAGCACAGATACGCAGTATTTT
v_call: TRBV4-1; j_call: TRBJ2-7; clone_size: NA; d_call: NA; cdr3_aa: CASSQETGYYEQYF; cdr3_nt: TGCGCCAGCAGCCAAGAGACAGGCTATTACGAGCAGTACTTC
v_call: TRBV2; j_call: TRBJ1-5; clone_size: NA; d_call: NA; cdr3_aa: CASSEEGDQPQHF; cdr3_nt: TGTGCCAGCAGTGAAGAGGGTGATCAGCCCCAGCATTTT
v_call: TRBV9; j_call: TRBJ1-2; clone_size: NA; d_call: TRBD1; cdr3_aa: CASSVLQTGGDYGYTF; cdr3_nt: TGTGCCAGCAGCGTCCTTCAGACAGGGGGCGACTATGGCTACACCTTC
v_call: TRBV9; j_call: TRBJ2-7; clone_size: NA; d_call: TRBD1; cdr3_aa: CASSAGQGAVEYEQYF; cdr3_nt: TGTGCCAGCAGCGCCGGACAGGGGGCCGTAGAGTACGAGCAGTACTTC
v_call: TRBV30; j_call: TRBJ2-7; clone_size: NA; d_call: NA; cdr3_aa: CAWSGGIPYEQYF; cdr3_nt: TGTGCCTGGAGTGGAGGGATTCCCTACGAGCAGTACTTC
v_call: TRBV19; j_call: TRBJ2-2; clone_size: NA; d_call: NA; cdr3_aa: CASSIGRGKKAGELFF; cdr3_nt: TGTGCCAGTAGTATTGGCCGGGGAAAGAAGGCCGGGGAGCTGTTTTTT
v_call: TRBV7-3; j_call: TRBJ1-5; clone_size: NA; d_call: NA; cdr3_aa: CASSLRRNQPQHF; cdr3_nt: TGTGCCAGCAGCTTAAGACGGAATCAGCCCCAGCATTTT
v_call: TRBV23-1; j_call: TRBJ2-7; clone_size: NA; d_call: NA; cdr3_aa: CASPWDLWPGEQYF; cdr3_nt: TGCGCCAGCCCCTGGGACTTGTGGCCCGGGGAGCAGTACTTC
v_call: TRBV9; j_call: TRBJ2-7; clone_size: NA; d_call: NA; cdr3_aa: CASSVLGGEQYF; cdr3_nt: TGTGCCAGCAGCGTTTTAGGGGGCGAGCAGTACTTC
v_call: TRBV2; j_call: TRBJ1-1; clone_size: NA; d_call: NA; cdr3_aa: CASSQGWHTEAFF; cdr3_nt: TGTGCCAGCAGTCAGGGGTGGCACACTGAAGCTTTCTTT
v_call: TRBV29-1; j_call: TRBJ1-2; clone_size: NA; d_call: NA; cdr3_aa: CSVGDQGYTF; cdr3_nt: TGCAGCGTTGGGGATCAGGGCTACACCTTC
v_call: TRBV27; j_call: TRBJ1-2; clone_size: NA; d_call: NA; cdr3_aa: CASSLKGFNGYTF; cdr3_nt: TGTGCCAGCAGTTTGAAAGGGTTCAATGGCTACACCTTC
v_call: TRBV5-1; j_call: TRBJ2-6; clone_size: NA; d_call: NA; cdr3_aa: CASSLDPGTGANVLTF; cdr3_nt: TGCGCCAGCAGCTTGGATCCGGGGACTGGGGCCAACGTCCTGACTTTC
v_call: TRBV2; j_call: TRBJ1-2; clone_size: few; d_call: TRBD1; cdr3_aa: CASSTGTGYSNYGYTF; cdr3_nt: TGTGCCAGCAGTACCGGGACAGGCTACTCTAACTATGGCTACACCTTC
v_call: TRBV29-1; j_call: TRBJ2-2; clone_size: NA; d_call: NA; cdr3_aa: CSVGGNTNTGELFF; cdr3_nt: TGCAGCGTTGGAGGTAATACGAACACCGGGGAGCTGTTTTTT
v_call: TRBV27; j_call: TRBJ1-2; clone_size: NA; d_call: TRBD1; cdr3_aa: CASSPGQGRNYGYTF; cdr3_nt: TGTGCCAGCAGTCCCGGACAGGGGCGAAACTATGGCTACACCTTC
v_call: TRBV9; j_call: TRBJ2-2; clone_size: NA; d_call: NA; cdr3_aa: CASSPPGTNTGELFF; cdr3_nt: TGTGCCAGCAGCCCCCCGGGCACGAACACCGGGGAGCTGTTTTTT